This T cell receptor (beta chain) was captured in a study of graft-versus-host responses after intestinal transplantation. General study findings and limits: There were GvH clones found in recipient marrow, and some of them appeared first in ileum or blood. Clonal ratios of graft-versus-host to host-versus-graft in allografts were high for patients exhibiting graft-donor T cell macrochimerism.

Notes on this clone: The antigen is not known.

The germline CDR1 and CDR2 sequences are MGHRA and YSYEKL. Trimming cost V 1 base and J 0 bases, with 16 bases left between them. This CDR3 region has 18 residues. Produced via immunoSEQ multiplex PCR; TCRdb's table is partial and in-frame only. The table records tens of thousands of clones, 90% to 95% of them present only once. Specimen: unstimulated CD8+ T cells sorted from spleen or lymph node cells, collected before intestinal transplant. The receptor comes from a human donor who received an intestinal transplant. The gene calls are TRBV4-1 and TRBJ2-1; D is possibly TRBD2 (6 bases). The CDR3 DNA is TGCGCCAGCAGCCAAGCCAAGCCGGGGGATATCTCCTACAATGAGCAGTTCTTC. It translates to CASSQAKPGDISYNEQFF.